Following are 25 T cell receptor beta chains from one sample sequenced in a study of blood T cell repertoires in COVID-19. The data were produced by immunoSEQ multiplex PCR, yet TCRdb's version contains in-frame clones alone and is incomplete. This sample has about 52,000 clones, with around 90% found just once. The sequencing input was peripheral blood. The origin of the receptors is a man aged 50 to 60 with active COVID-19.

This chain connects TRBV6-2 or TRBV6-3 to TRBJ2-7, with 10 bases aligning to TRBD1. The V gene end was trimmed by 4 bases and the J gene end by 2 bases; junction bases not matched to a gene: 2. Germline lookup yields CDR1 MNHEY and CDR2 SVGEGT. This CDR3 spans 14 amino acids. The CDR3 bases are TGTGCCAGCAGTTGGGGACAGGGGCCCTACGAGCAGTACTTC. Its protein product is CASSWGQGPYEQYF.

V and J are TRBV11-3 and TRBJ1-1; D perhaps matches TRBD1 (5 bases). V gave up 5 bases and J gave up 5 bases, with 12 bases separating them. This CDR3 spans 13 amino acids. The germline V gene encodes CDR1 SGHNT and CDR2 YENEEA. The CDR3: CASSPAGGTEAFF. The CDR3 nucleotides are TGTGCCAGCAGCCCTGCGGGGGGGACTGAAGCTTTCTTT.

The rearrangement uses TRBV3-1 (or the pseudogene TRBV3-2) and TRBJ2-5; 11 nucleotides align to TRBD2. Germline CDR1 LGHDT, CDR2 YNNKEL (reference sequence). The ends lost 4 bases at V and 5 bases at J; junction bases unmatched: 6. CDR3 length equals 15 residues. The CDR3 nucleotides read TGTGCCAGCAGCCTACTAGCGGGGGTCCGGGAGACCCAGTACTTC. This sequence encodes CASSLLAGVRETQYF.

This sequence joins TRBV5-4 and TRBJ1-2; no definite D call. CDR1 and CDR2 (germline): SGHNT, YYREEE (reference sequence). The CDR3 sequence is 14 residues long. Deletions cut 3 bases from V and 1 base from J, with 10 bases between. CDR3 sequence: CASSSSTLNYGYTF. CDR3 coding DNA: TGTGCCAGCAGCTCCTCGACTCTTAACTATGGCTACACCTTC.

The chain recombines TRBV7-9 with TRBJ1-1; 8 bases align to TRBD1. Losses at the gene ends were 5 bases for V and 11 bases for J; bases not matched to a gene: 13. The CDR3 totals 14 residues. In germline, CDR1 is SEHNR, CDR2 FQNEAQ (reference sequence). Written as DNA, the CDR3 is TGTGCCAGCAGCGGTTCAGGGGGCGTGGGGTCGGCTTTCTTT. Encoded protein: CASSGSGGVGSAFF.

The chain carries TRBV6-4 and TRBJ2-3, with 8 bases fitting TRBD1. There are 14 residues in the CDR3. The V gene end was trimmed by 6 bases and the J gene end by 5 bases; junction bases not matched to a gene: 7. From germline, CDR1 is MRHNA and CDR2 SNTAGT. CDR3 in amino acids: CASSLQGAGDTQYF. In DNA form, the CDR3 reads TGTGCCAGCAGCCTGCAGGGGGCTGGAGATACGCAGTATTTT.

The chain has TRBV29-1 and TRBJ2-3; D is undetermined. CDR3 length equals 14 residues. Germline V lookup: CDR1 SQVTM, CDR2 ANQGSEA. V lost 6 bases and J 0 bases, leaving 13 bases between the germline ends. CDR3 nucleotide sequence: TGCAGCGTGCGCCCCGGTGCTAGCACAGATACGCAGTATTTT. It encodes CSVRPGASTDTQYF.

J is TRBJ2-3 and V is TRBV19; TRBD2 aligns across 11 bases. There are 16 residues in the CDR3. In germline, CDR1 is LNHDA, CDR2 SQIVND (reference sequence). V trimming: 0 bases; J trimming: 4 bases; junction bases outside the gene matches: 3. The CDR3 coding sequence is TGTGCCAGTAGTATAGATCTACTAGCGGGAGCAGATACGCAGTATTTT. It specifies CASSIDLLAGADTQYF.

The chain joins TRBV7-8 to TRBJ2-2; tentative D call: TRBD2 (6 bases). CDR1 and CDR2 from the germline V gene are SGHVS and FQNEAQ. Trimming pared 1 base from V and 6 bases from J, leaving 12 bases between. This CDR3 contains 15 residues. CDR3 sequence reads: CASSLVRGGPGELFF. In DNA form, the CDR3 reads TGTGCCAGCAGCTTAGTGCGGGGAGGCCCCGGGGAGCTGTTTTTT.

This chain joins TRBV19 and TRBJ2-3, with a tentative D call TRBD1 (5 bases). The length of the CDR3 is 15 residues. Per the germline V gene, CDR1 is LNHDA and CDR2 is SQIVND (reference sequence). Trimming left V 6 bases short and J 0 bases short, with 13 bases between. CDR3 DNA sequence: TGTGCCAGTAGAGAATGGGGCTCCAGCACAGATACGCAGTATTTT. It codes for CASREWGSSTDTQYF.

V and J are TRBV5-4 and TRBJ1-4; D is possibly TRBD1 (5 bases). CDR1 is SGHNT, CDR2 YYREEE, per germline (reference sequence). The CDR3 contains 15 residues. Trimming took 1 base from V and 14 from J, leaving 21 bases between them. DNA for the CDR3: TGTGCCAGCAGCTTGAGAGGGGACGGTTATGGAGGGCTGTTTTTT. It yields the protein CASSLRGDGYGGLFF.

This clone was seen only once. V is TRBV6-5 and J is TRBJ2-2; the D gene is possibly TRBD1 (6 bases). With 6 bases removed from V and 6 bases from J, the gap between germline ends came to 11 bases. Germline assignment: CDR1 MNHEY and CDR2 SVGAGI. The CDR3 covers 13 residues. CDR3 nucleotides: TGTGCCAGCAGACCTGGGGGCCCCGGGGAGCTGTTTTTT. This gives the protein CASRPGGPGELFF.

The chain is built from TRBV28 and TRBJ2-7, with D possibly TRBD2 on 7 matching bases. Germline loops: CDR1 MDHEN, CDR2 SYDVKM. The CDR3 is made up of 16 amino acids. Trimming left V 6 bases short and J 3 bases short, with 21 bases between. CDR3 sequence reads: CASRLGGGGTVYEQYF. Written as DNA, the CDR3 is TGTGCCAGCAGGTTAGGGGGGGGCGGAACCGTCTACGAGCAGTACTTC. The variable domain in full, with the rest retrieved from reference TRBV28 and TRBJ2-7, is DVKVTQSSRYLVKRTGEKVFLECVQDMDHENMFWYRQDPGLGLRLIYFSYDVKMKEKGDIPEGYSVSREKKERFSLILESASTNQTSMYLCASRLGGGGTVYEQYFGPGTRLTVT.

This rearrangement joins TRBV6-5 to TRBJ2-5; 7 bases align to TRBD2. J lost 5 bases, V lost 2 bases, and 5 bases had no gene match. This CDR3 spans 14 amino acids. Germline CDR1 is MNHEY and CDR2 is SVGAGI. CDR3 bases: TGTGCCAGCAGTTACACGCGGGGGAGGGAGACCCAGTACTTC. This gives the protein CASSYTRGRETQYF.

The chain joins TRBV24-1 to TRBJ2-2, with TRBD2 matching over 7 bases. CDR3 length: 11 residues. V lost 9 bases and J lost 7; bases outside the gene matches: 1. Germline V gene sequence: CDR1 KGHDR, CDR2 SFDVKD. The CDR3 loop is CATWGGGELFF. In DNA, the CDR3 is TGTGCCACCTGGGGGGGCGGGGAGCTGTTTTTT.

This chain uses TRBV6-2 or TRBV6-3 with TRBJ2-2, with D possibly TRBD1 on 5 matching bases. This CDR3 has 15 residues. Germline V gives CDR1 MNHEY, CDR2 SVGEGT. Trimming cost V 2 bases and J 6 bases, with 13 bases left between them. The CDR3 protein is CASSYEPSGPGELFF. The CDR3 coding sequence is TGTGCCAGCAGTTACGAACCTTCAGGGCCCGGGGAGCTGTTTTTT.

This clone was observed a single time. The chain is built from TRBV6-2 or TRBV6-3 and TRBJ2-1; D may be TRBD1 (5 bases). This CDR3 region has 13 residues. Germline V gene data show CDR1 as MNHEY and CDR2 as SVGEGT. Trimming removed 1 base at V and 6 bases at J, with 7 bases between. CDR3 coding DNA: TGTGCCAGCAGTTACTTTGGGGCCAATGAGCAGTTCTTC. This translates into CASSYFGANEQFF.

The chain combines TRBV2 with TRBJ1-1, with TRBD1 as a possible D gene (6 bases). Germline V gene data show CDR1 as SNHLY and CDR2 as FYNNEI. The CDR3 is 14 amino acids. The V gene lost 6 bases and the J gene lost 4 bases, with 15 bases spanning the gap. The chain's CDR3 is CASSPGHLATEAFF. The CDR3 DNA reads TGTGCCAGCAGCCCGGGACACCTGGCCACTGAAGCTTTCTTT. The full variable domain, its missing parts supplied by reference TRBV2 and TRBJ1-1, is EPEVTQTPSHQVTQMGQEVILRCVPISNHLYFYWYRQILGQKVEFLVSFYNNEISEKSEIFDDQFSVERPDGSNFTLKIRSTKLEDSAMYFCASSPGHLATEAFFGQGTRLTVV.

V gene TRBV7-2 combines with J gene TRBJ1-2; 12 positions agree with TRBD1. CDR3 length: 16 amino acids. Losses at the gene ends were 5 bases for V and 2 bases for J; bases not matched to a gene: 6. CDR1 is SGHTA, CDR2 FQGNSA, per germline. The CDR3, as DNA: TGTGCCAGCAGCCCCCCGGGACAGGGGGCGAACTATGGCTACACCTTC. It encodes CASSPPGQGANYGYTF.

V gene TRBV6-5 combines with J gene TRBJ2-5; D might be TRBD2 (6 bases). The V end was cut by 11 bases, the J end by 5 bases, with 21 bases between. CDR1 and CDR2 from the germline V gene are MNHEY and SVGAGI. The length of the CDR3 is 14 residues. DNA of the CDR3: TGTGCCTATGGTGACATTTCACGGGGGGAGACCCAGTACTTC. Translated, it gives CAYGDISRGETQYF.

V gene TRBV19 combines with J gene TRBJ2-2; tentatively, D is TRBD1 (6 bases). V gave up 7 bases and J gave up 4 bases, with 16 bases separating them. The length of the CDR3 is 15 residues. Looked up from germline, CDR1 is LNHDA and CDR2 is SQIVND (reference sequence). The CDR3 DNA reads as TGTGCCAGTACCTGGACAGCAGGAAGCACCGGGGAGCTGTTTTTT. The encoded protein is CASTWTAGSTGELFF.

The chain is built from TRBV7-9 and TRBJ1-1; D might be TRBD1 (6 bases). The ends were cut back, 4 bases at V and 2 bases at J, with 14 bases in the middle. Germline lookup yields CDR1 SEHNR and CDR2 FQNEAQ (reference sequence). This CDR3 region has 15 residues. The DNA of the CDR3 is TGTGCCAGCAGCTCCAGGGGAGGGGAAAACACTGAAGCTTTCTTT. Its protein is CASSSRGGENTEAFF.

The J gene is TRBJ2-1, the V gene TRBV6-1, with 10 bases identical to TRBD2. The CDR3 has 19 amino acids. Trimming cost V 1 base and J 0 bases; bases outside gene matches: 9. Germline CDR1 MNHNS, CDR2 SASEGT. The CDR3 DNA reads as TGTGCCAGCAGTGAAGTAGCGGGGGGACGATTCAGCTCCTACAATGAGCAGTTCTTC. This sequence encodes CASSEVAGGRFSSYNEQFF.

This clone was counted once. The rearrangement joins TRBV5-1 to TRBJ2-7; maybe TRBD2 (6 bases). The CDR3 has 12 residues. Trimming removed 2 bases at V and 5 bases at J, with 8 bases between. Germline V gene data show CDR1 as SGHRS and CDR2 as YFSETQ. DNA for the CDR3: TGCGCCAGCAGCTTCGGGAGCCACGAGCAGTACTTC. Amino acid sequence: CASSFGSHEQYF.

The CDR3 loop reads CASSQSTGRNYGYTF. The CDR3 nucleotides read TGCGCCAGCAGTCAATCCACAGGGAGAAACTATGGCTACACCTTC. The chain joins TRBV23-1 to TRBJ1-2, with D possibly matching TRBD1 (6 bases). TRBV23-1 is an open reading frame whose function is uncertain. This CDR3 is built from 15 residues. The ends were cut back, 0 bases at V and 2 bases at J, with 10 bases in the middle.